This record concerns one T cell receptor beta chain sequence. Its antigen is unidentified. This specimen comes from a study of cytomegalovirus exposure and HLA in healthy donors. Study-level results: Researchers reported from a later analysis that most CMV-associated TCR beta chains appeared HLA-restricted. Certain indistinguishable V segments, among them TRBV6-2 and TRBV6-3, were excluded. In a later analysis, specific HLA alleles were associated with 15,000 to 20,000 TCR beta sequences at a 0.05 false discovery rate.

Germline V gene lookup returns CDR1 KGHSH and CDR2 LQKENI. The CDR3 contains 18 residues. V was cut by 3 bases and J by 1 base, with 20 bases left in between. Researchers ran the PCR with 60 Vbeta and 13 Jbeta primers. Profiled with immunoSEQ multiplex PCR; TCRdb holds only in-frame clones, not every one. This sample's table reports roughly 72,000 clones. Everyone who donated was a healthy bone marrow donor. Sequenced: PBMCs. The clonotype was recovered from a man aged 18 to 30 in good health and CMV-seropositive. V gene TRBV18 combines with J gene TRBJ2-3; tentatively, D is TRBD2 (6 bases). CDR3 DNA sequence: TGTGCCAGCTCACCGATCTTTGTGGAGGGATCTGGCACAGATACGCAGTATTTT. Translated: CASSPIFVEGSGTDTQYF.